One sample yielded the 22 T cell receptor beta chains listed below, sequenced in a study of shared clonotypes between healthy human individuals. The assay was immunoSEQ multiplex PCR, and TCRdb's table has in-frame clones only and misses some. The sample yields 640,000 or so clones, approximately 75% seen once. Sequencing was carried out using memory CD4+ T cells sorted from blood. The subset here: CD45RA-negative fraction. The receptor set was obtained from a woman in her twenties or thirties in good health.

The chain's CDR3 is CASSHSGSPYEQYF. The CDR3, as DNA: TGCGCCAGCAGCCATAGCGGGAGCCCCTACGAGCAGTACTTC. V and J are TRBV4-1 and TRBJ2-7, with TRBD2 matching 9 bases. The CDR3 is 14 residues long. The germline CDR1 and CDR2 sequences are MGHRA and YSYEKL. With V trimmed by 3 bases and J by 2 bases, 2 bases remained unmatched.

The gene calls are TRBV10-3 and TRBJ1-2, with 8 bases that match TRBD1. V trimming: 4 bases; J trimming: 6 bases; junction bases outside the gene matches: 10. The CDR3 is 15 amino acids. Germline V gives CDR1 ENHRY, CDR2 SYGVKD. This CDR3 reads CAISAPGQVSDGYTF. The CDR3 DNA reads TGTGCCATCAGTGCACCGGGACAGGTTTCGGATGGCTACACCTTC.

The chain is built from TRBV6-4 and TRBJ2-2; the D call may be TRBD1 or TRBD2 (5 bases each). Germline V gene lookup returns CDR1 MRHNA and CDR2 SNTAGT. The CDR3 sequence is 14 residues long. The ends were cut back, 4 bases at V and 0 bases at J, with 6 bases in the middle. The chain's CDR3 is CASSGDANTGELFF. The CDR3 DNA sequence: TGTGCCAGCAGTGGGGACGCGAACACCGGGGAGCTGTTTTTT.

About this clone: Different DNA sequences within this sample yield the same CDR3. The rearrangement joins TRBV11-2 to TRBJ2-7; D unclear. This CDR3 spans 14 amino acids. Germline CDR1 and CDR2: SGHAT and FQNNGV. Trimming removed 1 base at V and 1 base at J, with 8 bases between. The chain's CDR3 is CASSLGLASYEQYF. CDR3 coding DNA: TGTGCCAGCAGCTTAGGCCTTGCTTCCTACGAGCAGTACTTC.

Worth noting for this clone: Given a much more abundant clone one base away, this may be a read error. The chain is built from TRBV7-5 and TRBJ2-1; TRBD1 reflects the table's D call only, with no check against the DNA. TRBV7-5 is given as a pseudogene. This CDR3 is built from 12 residues. The CDR3, as DNA: TGTGCCAGCAGCTTAGCAGGGGGCGAGCAGTTCTTC. Its translation: CASSLAGGEQFF.

This chain links TRBV7-8 with TRBJ2-7; 14 bases line up with TRBD2. V shed 5 bases and J 6 bases; nucleotides not matched to a gene: 15. Germline assignment: CDR1 SGHVS and CDR2 FQNEAQ. This CDR3 spans 18 amino acids. CDR3 DNA sequence: TGTGCCAGCAGCGTGGGTATGGGACTAGCGGGAGCTCGCAGCGAGCAGTACTTC. Its translation is CASSVGMGLAGARSEQYF.

This clone was seen a single time. This rearrangement joins TRBV28 to TRBJ2-5; 8 bases map to TRBD2. The DNA end lines up better with TRBJ2-7; the J call may be wrong. The CDR3 loop spans 15 amino acids. The germline CDR1 and CDR2 sequences are MDHEN and SYDVKM. Here the CDR3 DNA reads TGTGCCAGCAGTTTATCCAGCGGGAGTCACTACGAGCAGTACTTC. It codes for CASSLSSGSHYEQYF.

The rearrangement joins TRBV9 to TRBJ2-1, with 10 bases aligning to TRBD2. The CDR3 spans 17 residues. V lost 0 bases and J lost 3; bases outside the gene matches: 6. CDR1 SGDLS and CDR2 YYNGEE come from the germline V gene. DNA of the CDR3: TGTGCCAGCAGCGTAGGTCCGGCTAGCGGGAGCTACAATGAGCAGTTCTTC. As protein: CASSVGPASGSYNEQFF.

The DNA for the CDR3 is TGTGCCAGCAGCGTGACGGGAGCTAACTATGGCTACACCTTC. Translation gives CASSVTGANYGYTF. The V gene is TRBV9, the J gene TRBJ1-2; D not certain. The germline CDR1 and CDR2 sequences are SGDLS and YYNGEE. This CDR3 has 14 amino acids. Trimming pared 2 bases from V and 0 bases from J, leaving 8 bases between.

This clone was seen more than once but under ten times. This rearrangement joins TRBV29-1 to TRBJ1-1; D perhaps matches TRBD1 (6 bases). The CDR3 covers 14 residues. The ends were cut back, 4 bases at V and 2 bases at J, with 14 bases in the middle. Germline CDR1 reads SQVTM; CDR2 reads ANQGSEA. CDR3: CSVGAGTTNTEAFF. CDR3 nucleotide sequence: TGCAGCGTTGGAGCAGGGACAACTAACACTGAAGCTTTCTTT.

The J gene is TRBJ1-3, the V gene TRBV6-1, with D perhaps TRBD1 (5 bases). V was clipped by 1 base and J by 4 bases, with 11 bases between them. The germline CDR1 and CDR2 sequences are MNHNS and SASEGT. The CDR3 has 15 amino acids. Written as DNA, the CDR3 is TGTGCCAGCAGTGAAGTTCAGGGTCGCGGAAACACCATATATTTT. Protein: CASSEVQGRGNTIYF.

This clone was counted only a few times. The rearrangement uses TRBV9 and TRBJ1-4; the match to TRBD1 covers 7 bases. Germline lookup yields CDR1 SGDLS and CDR2 YYNGEE. CDR3 size: 15 residues. V was pared by 3 bases and J by 4 bases, with 6 bases of the junction left unmatched. The CDR3 is CASSATGTFNEKLFF. As DNA, the CDR3 is TGTGCCAGCAGCGCGACAGGGACCTTTAATGAAAAACTGTTTTTT.

The rearrangement joins TRBV7-3 to TRBJ2-7, with D hard to call. Trimming pared 0 bases from V and 7 bases from J, leaving 7 bases between. The germline gives CDR1 SGHTA, CDR2 FQGTGA. The CDR3 consists of 12 residues. CDR3 bases: TGTGCCAGCAGCTTAACCGGCGGAGAGCAGTACTTC. Protein sequence: CASSLTGGEQYF. The full variable domain, in which reference TRBV7-3 and TRBJ2-7 provide the parts outside the CDR3, is GAGVSQTPSNKVTEKGKYVELRCDPISGHTALYWYRQSLGQGPEFLIYFQGTGAADDSGLPNDRFFAVRPEGSVSTLKIQRTERGDSAVYLCASSLTGGEQYFGPGTRLTVT.

This clone appeared a single time. This chain uses TRBV29-1 with TRBJ2-3; D uncertain. The CDR3 runs to 10 residues. Deletions cut 2 bases from V and 6 bases from J, with 3 bases between. Germline-derived CDR1 and CDR2 are SQVTM and ANQGSEA. CDR3 residues: CSVEKDTQYF. The CDR3 DNA reads as TGCAGCGTTGAAAAGGATACGCAGTATTTT.

The sample holds one count of this clone. The chain combines TRBV4-1 with TRBJ2-3, with TRBD1 as a possible D gene (5 bases). The V and J ends lost 2 bases and 0 bases respectively, with 15 bases between them. Germline CDR1 and CDR2: MGHRA and YSYEKL. This CDR3 has 17 residues. CDR3 nucleotide sequence: TGCGCCAGCAGCCAAAGGACCAGGGCTGCTAGCACAGATACGCAGTATTTT. Protein sequence: CASSQRTRAASTDTQYF.

Concerning this clone: Only one base separates this from a far larger clonotype, so it likely reflects a read error. This chain uses TRBV10-1 with TRBJ2-1, with 12 bases aligning to TRBD2. The germline V gene encodes CDR1 WNHNN and CDR2 SYGVQD (reference sequence). This CDR3 contains 16 residues. V trimming: 2 bases; J trimming: 9 bases; junction bases outside the gene matches: 8. DNA of the CDR3: TGCGCCAGCAGTGAGGAACTAGCGGGAGGACGGGGTGAGCAGTTCTTC. This encodes CASSEELAGGRGEQFF.

This clone was detected a few times. The chain's CDR3 is CATSRDTSDYGYTF. The CDR3 DNA is TGTGCCACCAGCAGAGATACAAGCGACTATGGCTACACCTTC. V gene TRBV15 combines with J gene TRBJ1-2; D gene ambiguous. Germline V lookup: CDR1 LNHNV, CDR2 YYDKDF (reference sequence). Between the trimmed V and J ends, which lost 0 bases and 3 bases, there was a span of 8 bases. The CDR3 is 14 amino acids.

This clone has a single count. The J gene is TRBJ1-4, the V gene TRBV19; D unresolved. Trimming shortened V by 7 bases and J by 0 bases, and 9 bases separated the two germline ends. CDR1 is LNHDA and CDR2 is SQIVND in the germline V gene (reference sequence). This CDR3 region has 14 residues. The CDR3 sequence: CASTNRATNEKLFF. The CDR3 region has the DNA TGTGCCAGTACCAACAGAGCAACTAATGAAAAACTGTTTTTT.

This clone has a single count. This chain connects TRBV11-2 to TRBJ2-3, with 7 bases lining up with TRBD2. The V and J ends lost 3 bases and 2 bases, in that order; junction bases with no gene match: 8. Germline loops: CDR1 SGHAT, CDR2 FQNNGV. The length of the CDR3 is 16 residues. The CDR3: CASSLNPSGNTDTQYF. CDR3 nucleotide sequence: TGTGCCAGCAGCTTGAATCCTAGCGGAAACACAGATACGCAGTATTTT.

The chain uses TRBV7-2 and TRBJ1-5; D is unresolved. Germline CDR1 SGHTA, CDR2 FQGNSA. The CDR3 covers 14 residues. V was clipped by 4 bases and J by 7 bases, with 14 bases between them. This chain's CDR3 is CASSSKVGYQPQHF. The CDR3 region has the DNA TGTGCCAGCAGCTCAAAAGTAGGGTACCAGCCCCAGCATTTT.

V gene TRBV19 combines with J gene TRBJ2-7; 14 bases line up with TRBD2. The V gene end was trimmed by 4 bases and the J gene end by 4 bases; junction bases not matched to a gene: 3. From germline, CDR1 is LNHDA and CDR2 SQIVND (reference sequence). The CDR3 has 15 amino acids. CDR3 residues: CASSTGLAGAYEQYF. Written as DNA, the CDR3 is TGTGCCAGTAGTACGGGACTAGCGGGAGCTTACGAGCAGTACTTC.

J is TRBJ2-5 and V is TRBV10-1; 7 bases line up with TRBD1. The J segment lost 2 bases and the V segment lost 10 bases, leaving 10 bases of the junction unmatched. Germline CDR1 is WNHNN and CDR2 is SYGVQD (reference sequence). The CDR3 has 14 amino acids. The CDR3 loop reads CATSPGTEQETQYF. In DNA, the CDR3 is TGCGCCACCTCACCCGGGACAGAGCAAGAGACCCAGTACTTC.